Sequencing of this T cell receptor (beta chain) was carried out in a study of CD8 T cells in ankylosing spondylitis. MiXCR was run by TCRdb on the 5' RACE reads, yielding one entry per CDR3 protein. Of under 55,000 distinct CDR3 sequences detected, 6.5% to 8% appear once; the ten largest clones hold roughly 8%. The receptor was derived from a female donor with ankylosing spondylitis or in good health (not recorded which). The sample consisted of blood, either unsorted or a sorted T cell fraction (not recorded which).

The CDR3 sequence: CASSKVAGDTEAFF. The CDR3 bases are TGTGCCAGCAGTAAGGTGGCGGGGGACACTGAAGCTTTCTTT. The chain carries TRBV21-1 and TRBJ1-1; the table names TRBD1, a call not compared with the DNA. TRBV21-1 is assigned pseudogene status. This CDR3 contains 14 residues.